These 15 T cell receptor beta chains originate from one sample sequenced in a study of blood T cell repertoires in COVID-19. Profiling relied on immunoSEQ multiplex PCR, and the TCRdb table lists in-frame clones only, not all of them. In the table there are 200,000 to 250,000 clones, roughly 84% of which are singletons. The sample consisted of peripheral blood. These receptors all stem from a woman aged 60-75 years with acute or convalescent COVID-19.

This clone is a singleton in its sample. The chain has TRBV14 and TRBJ2-3; a possible D gene is TRBD1 (5 bases). Germline V CDR1 and CDR2: SGHDN, FVKESK. Trimming cost V 3 bases and J 8 bases, with 12 bases left between them. This CDR3 region has 13 residues. The chain's CDR3 is CASSQGRSSTQYF. The CDR3 region has the DNA TGTGCCAGCAGCCAGGGGCGGTCGAGTACGCAGTATTTT.

The chain couples TRBV11-3 to TRBJ2-1; 8 bases are a match to TRBD2. V shed 8 bases, J shed 10 bases, and the junction held 13 bases outside the gene matches. This CDR3 has 14 residues. CDR1 is SGHNT, CDR2 YENEEA, per germline. CDR3 protein: CASGMGGGMKEQFF. CDR3 bases: TGTGCCAGCGGTATGGGCGGGGGGATGAAGGAGCAGTTCTTC.

The J gene is TRBJ2-7, the V gene TRBV6-5; 7 bases match TRBD1. This CDR3 spans 16 amino acids. Losses at the gene ends were 3 bases for V and 1 base for J; bases not matched to a gene: 9. The germline V gene has CDR1 MNHEY and CDR2 SVGAGI. DNA of the CDR3: TGTGCCAGCAGTTATAGGGGGCAGGGCCATTCCTACGAGCAGTACTTC. As protein: CASSYRGQGHSYEQYF.

The rearrangement links TRBV30 to TRBJ2-7; 8 nucleotides align to TRBD2. The CDR3 is 12 residues long. The V gene end was trimmed by 6 bases and the J gene end by 3 bases; junction bases not matched to a gene: 4. The germline V gene encodes CDR1 GTSNPN and CDR2 SVGIG (reference sequence). In DNA, the CDR3 is TGTGCCTGTGCGGGGGGCAGCTACGAGCAGTACTTC. Encoded protein: CACAGGSYEQYF.

The chain is built from TRBV4-3 and TRBJ2-5, with D possibly matching TRBD2 (5 bases). The CDR3 is 16 residues long. Per germline, CDR1 LGHNA and CDR2 YSLEER. Trimming shortened V by 0 bases and J by 5 bases, and 16 bases separated the two germline ends. The CDR3 reads CASSQDSIGGGETQYF. In nucleotides, the CDR3 is TGCGCCAGCAGCCAAGATTCGATCGGAGGCGGGGAGACCCAGTACTTC.

The V gene is TRBV5-4, the J gene TRBJ2-3; 11 bases align to TRBD2. CDR1 and CDR2 from the germline V gene are SGHNT and YYREEE (reference sequence). J lost 0 bases, V lost 5 bases, and 2 bases had no gene match. CDR3 length: 15 amino acids. CDR3 residues: CASSPSGGSTDTQYF. In nucleotides, the CDR3 is TGTGCCAGCAGTCCTAGCGGGGGGAGCACAGATACGCAGTATTTT.

This chain connects TRBV5-5 to TRBJ2-1, with 8 nucleotides matching TRBD2. The trim removed 4 bases at V and 8 bases at J, leaving 14 bases unmatched. Germline V gene sequence: CDR1 SGHKS, CDR2 YYEKEE (reference sequence). The CDR3 covers 16 residues. CDR3 residues: CASSPITSGVPHEQFF. In nucleotides, the CDR3 is TGTGCCAGCAGCCCTATAACTAGCGGTGTTCCCCATGAGCAGTTCTTC.

This clone was counted between two and nine times. The V call is TRBV19, the J call TRBJ1-6; D gene uncertain. Germline V CDR1 and CDR2: LNHDA, SQIVND (reference sequence). Trimming stripped 10 bases from V and 9 bases from J, with 16 bases between. CDR3 length equals 13 residues. This CDR3 is CATSDGRVSPLHF. The DNA of the CDR3 is TGTGCCACCTCTGACGGTCGGGTTTCACCCCTCCACTTT.

The chain employs TRBV5-1 and TRBJ1-2; D is possibly TRBD1 (5 bases). Per germline, CDR1 SGHRS and CDR2 YFSETQ. This CDR3 is built from 15 residues. With 0 bases removed from V and 3 bases from J, the gap between germline ends came to 12 bases. The CDR3 sequence: CASSLGGGWDYGYTF. The CDR3 coding sequence is TGCGCCAGCAGCTTGGGCGGGGGATGGGACTATGGCTACACCTTC.

The chain couples TRBV7-9 to TRBJ1-6; D unresolved. CDR1 SEHNR and CDR2 FQNEAQ come from the germline V gene (reference sequence). CDR3 length: 13 residues. Trimming shortened V by 8 bases and J by 7 bases, and 12 bases separated the two germline ends. The CDR3 nucleotides read TGTGCCAGCTACGAGGGAGGGAATTCACCCCTCCACTTT. It specifies CASYEGGNSPLHF.

CDR3 sequence reads: CASSYSDTGGDEQFF. The CDR3 DNA is TGTGCCAGCAGTTACTCAGATACGGGAGGGGATGAGCAGTTCTTC. The rearrangement uses TRBV6-2 or TRBV6-3 and TRBJ2-1; 8 positions agree with TRBD2. Germline assignment: CDR1 MNHEY and CDR2 SVGEGT. With 0 bases clipped from V and 8 bases from J, the junction kept 6 bases outside the gene matches. This CDR3 has 15 residues.

The chain employs TRBV5-6 and TRBJ1-5; D remains ambiguous. Germline lookup yields CDR1 SGHDT and CDR2 YYEEEE. The CDR3 is 12 amino acids. The V end lost 4 bases, the J end lost 2 bases, and 4 bases lay between the germline ends. CDR3 in amino acids: CASSQGNQPQHF. CDR3 sequence (DNA): TGTGCCAGCAGCCAGGGCAATCAGCCCCAGCATTTT. The entire variable domain, with the rest obtained from reference TRBV5-6 and TRBJ1-5, is as follows: DAGVTQSPTHLIKTRGQQVTLRCSPKSGHDTVSWYQQALGQGPQFIFQYYEEEERQRGNFPDRFSGHQFPNYSSELNVNALLLGDSALYLCASSQGNQPQHFGDGTRLSIL.

The chain carries TRBV6-1 and TRBJ1-1; no clear D gene. This CDR3 region has 18 residues. Looked up from germline, CDR1 is MNHNS and CDR2 is SASEGT. V dropped 2 bases and J dropped 3 bases, with 22 bases sitting between them. The DNA for the CDR3 is TGTGCCAGCAGTGAAATCGTCTCTTATTCCTCTCTCTACACTGAAGCTTTCTTT. As protein: CASSEIVSYSSLYTEAFF.

The chain employs TRBV14 and TRBJ2-4; tentatively, D is TRBD1 (7 bases). The CDR3 sequence is 16 residues long. Trimming shortened V by 0 bases and J by 4 bases, and 13 bases separated the two germline ends. CDR1 and CDR2 (germline): SGHDN, FVKESK. CDR3 DNA sequence: TGTGCCAGCAGCCAAGAGACGCAGGGGGGAAAAAACATTCAGTACTTC. Translation: CASSQETQGGKNIQYF.

V gene TRBV30 combines with J gene TRBJ1-1; unclear D gene. V dropped 2 bases and J dropped 7 bases, with 11 bases sitting between them. Germline V CDR1 and CDR2: GTSNPN, SVGIG (reference sequence). The CDR3 has 12 amino acids. This CDR3 reads CAWSRSGNEAFF. The CDR3 bases are TGTGCCTGGAGTCGTTCGGGGAATGAAGCTTTCTTT. Full variable domain (missing parts from reference TRBV30 and TRBJ1-1): SQTIHQWPATLVQPVGSPLSLECTVEGTSNPNLYWYRQAAGRGLQLLFYSVGIGQISSEVPQNLSASRPQDRQFILSSKKLLLSDSGFYLCAWSRSGNEAFFGQGTRLTVV.